This T cell receptor beta chain was observed in a study of blood T cell repertoires in COVID-19. On the study more broadly: Some COVID-19 samples were acute and others convalescent; all came from the United States, Italy and Spain. From T cells, B-cell-depleted T cells, or PBMCs came the material, which was cDNA or gDNA.

This CDR3 is 13 amino acids long. The trim removed 4 bases at V and 6 bases at J, leaving 5 bases unmatched. Germline lookup yields CDR1 SGHRS and CDR2 YFSETQ. In the authors' methods: It was from reference gene primer amplification that nucleated cell counts were estimated. TCRdb's copy holds only in-frame clones and misses some; the assay was immunoSEQ multiplex PCR. That table is the source of V, J and clone size, and D and trimming were worked out from the DNA. The sample has 75,000 to 100,000 clones; roughly three quarters are singletons. The chain links TRBV5-1 to TRBJ1-1, with 8 bases identical to TRBD1. Source material: peripheral blood. This TCR was recovered from a woman of 80 years or more with acute or convalescent COVID-19. DNA for the CDR3: TGCGCCAGCAGCGAGACAGGGGTGGCTGAAGCTTTCTTT. Residues: CASSETGVAEAFF.